The rows below give T cell receptor beta chains drawn from one sample of a study of blood T cell repertoires in COVID-19. Assay: immunoSEQ multiplex PCR; the TCRdb copy retains only in-frame clones and omits some. The sample yields about 170,000 clones, 65% to 85% seen once. The sequenced sample was peripheral blood. The receptors here all came from a human donor with acute or convalescent COVID-19. The donor label of this sample is uncertain. Both conserved end residues are part of each CDR3. A D gene is named only where the DNA matches it firmly. Clone size is stated in some rows and not others, as once, few, many or a class when expanded.

TRBV9	TRBD1	NA	16	TRBJ2-3	CASSAGDRASTDTQYF	TGTGCCAGCAGCGCGGGGGACAGGGCGAGCACAGATACGCAGTATTTT
TRBV27	TRBD2	few	15	TRBJ2-5	CASSFSSGRVETQYF	TGTGCCAGCAGTTTTTCTAGCGGGAGGGTTGAGACCCAGTACTTC
TRBV7-8	NA	NA	14	TRBJ1-2	CASSLGTRNYGYTF	TGTGCCAGCAGCCTAGGCACTCGAAACTATGGCTACACCTTC
TRBV6-5	NA	once	15	TRBJ2-5	CASSSSGTSRETQYF	TGTGCCAGCAGTTCTTCCGGGACATCGAGGGAGACCCAGTACTTC
TRBV2	NA	NA	15	TRBJ2-6	CASSGPGSGANVLTF	TGTGCCAGCAGTGGCCCGGGGTCTGGGGCCAACGTCCTGACTTTC
TRBV10-2	NA	NA	13	TRBJ2-1	CASSGTIVNEQFF	TGCGCCAGCAGTGGGACTATAGTCAATGAGCAGTTCTTC
TRBV2	NA	NA	15	TRBJ1-3	CASSQGGFSGNTIYF	TGTGCCAGCAGTCAAGGCGGGTTCTCTGGAAACACCATATATTTT
TRBV6-5	TRBD2	NA	15	TRBJ2-3	CASRKLWGGTDTQYF	TGTGCCAGCAGGAAGCTGTGGGGGGGGACAGATACGCAGTATTTT
TRBV5-5	TRBD2	few	19	TRBJ2-2	CASSFRDRGTSGNVGELFF	TGTGCCAGCAGTTTCCGGGACAGAGGGACTAGCGGGAATGTCGGGGAGCTGTTTTTT
TRBV6-5	NA	NA	14	TRBJ1-5	CASTIQVSNQPQHF	TGTGCCAGCACCATACAAGTTAGCAATCAGCCCCAGCATTTT
TRBV6-5	TRBD1	NA	14	TRBJ2-1	CASSLRQGWNEQFF	TGTGCCAGCAGTCTACGACAGGGGTGGAATGAGCAGTTCTTC
TRBV5-1	TRBD1	NA	14	TRBJ1-1	CASSLGDRGIEAFF	TGCGCCAGCAGCTTGGGGGACAGGGGAATTGAAGCTTTCTTT
TRBV20-1	NA	NA	13	TRBJ2-1	CSASGYSYNEQFF	TGCAGTGCTAGTGGTTACTCCTACAATGAGCAGTTCTTC
TRBV6-1	TRBD1	few	15	TRBJ1-5	CASSEEGASNQPQHF	TGTGCCAGCAGTGAAGAGGGGGCTAGCAATCAGCCCCAGCATTTT
TRBV9	TRBD2	once	17	TRBJ2-3	CASSATSGGAGTDTQYF	TGTGCCAGCAGCGCCACTAGCGGGGGGGCGGGCACAGATACGCAGTATTTT
TRBV29-1	TRBD1	NA	12	TRBJ1-3	CSAGGSGNTIYF	TGCAGCGCAGGGGGCTCTGGAAACACCATATATTTT
TRBV20-1	TRBD1	NA	15	TRBJ2-6	CSASTGGSGANVLTF	TGCAGTGCGAGTACAGGGGGATCTGGGGCCAACGTCCTGACTTTC
TRBV6-4	NA	NA	16	TRBJ2-6	CASSSSPGAGANVLTF	TGTGCCAGCAGTTCCTCTCCGGGGGCTGGGGCCAACGTCCTGACTTTC
TRBV30	NA	NA	12	TRBJ2-7	CAWRSLVYEQYF	TGTGCCTGGAGGAGCCTTGTCTACGAGCAGTACTTC
TRBV5-8	NA	once	12	TRBJ1-5	CADLDTDQPQHF	TGTGCCGACCTGGACACCGATCAGCCCCAGCATTTT
TRBV27	TRBD2	once	14	TRBJ2-1	CASRARGVYNEQFF	TGTGCCAGCAGGGCGCGGGGGGTTTACAATGAGCAGTTCTTC
TRBV7-2	NA	NA	15	TRBJ2-7	CASSLEVGPIYEQYF	TGTGCCAGCAGCTTAGAGGTGGGGCCTATCTACGAGCAGTACTTC
TRBV28	NA	once	16	TRBJ1-3	CASSLEFAGSGNTIYF	TGTGCCAGCAGTTTAGAGTTTGCGGGTTCTGGAAACACCATATATTTT
TRBV3-1/TRBV3-2	NA	NA	15	TRBJ1-2	CASSQELGAWDGYTF	TGTGCCAGCAGCCAAGAGTTGGGCGCGTGGGATGGCTACACCTTC
TRBV2	NA	NA	15	TRBJ1-4	CASLPLVGRNEKLFF	TGTGCCAGCCTCCCCCTGGTCGGTAGAAATGAAAAACTGTTTTTT
TRBV9	NA	once	14	TRBJ2-1	CASTRAVDYDEQFF	TGTGCCAGCACCCGGGCGGTGGACTACGATGAGCAGTTCTTC
TRBV5-1	NA	NA	15	TRBJ2-3	CASSLVVSRTDTQYF	TGCGCCAGCAGCTTGGTCGTCAGTCGCACAGATACGCAGTATTTT
TRBV19	TRBD1	once	16	TRBJ2-4	CASSPGTGMAKNIQYF	TGTGCCAGTAGTCCAGGGACAGGGATGGCCAAAAACATTCAGTACTTC
TRBV2	NA	few	14	TRBJ1-5	CASSEFNRDQPQHF	TGTGCCAGCAGTGAATTTAACAGAGATCAGCCCCAGCATTTT